This record looks at one TCR beta chain sequence and its context. This sample is drawn from a study of cytomegalovirus exposure and HLA in healthy donors. The PCR ran on 60 Vbeta and 13 Jbeta primers. Method: immunoSEQ multiplex PCR; TCRdb's copy keeps in-frame clones and lacks some. The profile covers around 100,000 clones, with roughly four fifths appearing a single time and approximately 3% taken by the ten largest. The V gene's germline CDR1 is MNHEY and CDR2 SMNVEV (reference sequence). The CDR3 has 13 amino acids. The chain joins TRBV27 to TRBJ2-5, with D possibly TRBD2 on 6 matching bases. Gene TRBJ2-7 matches the end of the DNA better, so the J call may be wrong. Sequencing was done on a sample of PBMCs. The source of this sequence is a man younger than 45 in good health and CMV-seropositive. The CDR3: CASRSLAAYEQYF. The CDR3 DNA reads as TGTGCCAGCCGTTCTTTAGCGGCTTACGAGCAGTACTTC.